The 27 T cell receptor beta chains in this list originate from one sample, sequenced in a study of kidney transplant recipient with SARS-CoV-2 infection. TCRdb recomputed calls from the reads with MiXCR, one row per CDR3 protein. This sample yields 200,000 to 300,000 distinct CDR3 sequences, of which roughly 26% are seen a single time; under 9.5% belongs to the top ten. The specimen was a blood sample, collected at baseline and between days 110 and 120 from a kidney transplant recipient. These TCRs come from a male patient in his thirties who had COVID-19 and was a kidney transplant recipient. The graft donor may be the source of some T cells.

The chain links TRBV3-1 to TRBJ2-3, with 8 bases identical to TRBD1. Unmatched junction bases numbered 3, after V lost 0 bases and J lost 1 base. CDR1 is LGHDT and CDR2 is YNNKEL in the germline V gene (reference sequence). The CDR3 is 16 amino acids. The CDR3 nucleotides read TGTGCCAGCAGCCAAGACCTGACAGGGGGCACAGATACGCAGTATTTT. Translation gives CASSQDLTGGTDTQYF.

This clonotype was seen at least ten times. CDR3 in amino acids: CAWHHLRYRKTYGYTF. The CDR3 DNA reads as TGTGCCTGGCACCACTTGCGTTATAGAAAGACCTATGGCTACACCTTC. The rearrangement joins TRBV30 to TRBJ1-2; no clear D gene. The CDR3 extends over 16 amino acids. V lost 5 bases and J 4 bases, leaving 23 bases between the germline ends. Germline CDR1 is GTSNPN and CDR2 is SVGIG (reference sequence).

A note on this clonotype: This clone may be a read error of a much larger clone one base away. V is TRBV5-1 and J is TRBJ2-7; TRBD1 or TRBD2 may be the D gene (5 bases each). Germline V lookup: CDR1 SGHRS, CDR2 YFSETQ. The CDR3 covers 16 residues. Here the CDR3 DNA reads TGCGCCAGCAGCCTTCGTCCGGGGACGATGAACTACGAGCAGTGCTTC. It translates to CASSLRPGTMNYEQCF. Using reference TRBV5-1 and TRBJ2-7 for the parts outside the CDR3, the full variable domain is KAGVTQTPRYLIKTRGQQVTLSCSPISGHRSVSWYQQTPGQGLQFLFEYFSETQRNKGNFPGRFSGRQFSNSRSEMNVSTLELGDSALYLCASSLRPGTMNYEQCFGPGTRLTVT.

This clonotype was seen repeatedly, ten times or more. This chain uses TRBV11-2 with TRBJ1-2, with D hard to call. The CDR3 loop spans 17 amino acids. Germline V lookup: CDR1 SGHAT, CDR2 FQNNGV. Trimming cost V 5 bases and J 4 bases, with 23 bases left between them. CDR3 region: CASSGQTTSRKTYGYTF. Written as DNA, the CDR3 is TGTGCCAGCAGCGGGCAAACAACAAGCAGAAAGACCTATGGCTACACCTTC.

The chain's CDR3 is CASSYGTGRQETQYF. In DNA, the CDR3 is TGTGCCAGCAGTTACGGGACAGGGAGGCAAGAGACCCAGTACTTC. V usage is TRBV7-9 and J usage is TRBJ2-5, with 9 bases aligning to TRBD1. CDR1 and CDR2 from the germline V gene are SEHNR and FQNEAQ (reference sequence). The CDR3 length is 15 residues. V dropped 6 bases and J dropped 2; count of bases not matched to a gene: 7.

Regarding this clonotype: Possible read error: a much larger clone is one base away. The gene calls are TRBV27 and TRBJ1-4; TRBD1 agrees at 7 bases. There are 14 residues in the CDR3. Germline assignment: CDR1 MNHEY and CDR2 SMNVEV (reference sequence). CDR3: CASTRTGYNEILFF. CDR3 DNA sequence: TGTGCCAGCACCCGGACAGGCTATAATGAAATACTGTTTTTT.

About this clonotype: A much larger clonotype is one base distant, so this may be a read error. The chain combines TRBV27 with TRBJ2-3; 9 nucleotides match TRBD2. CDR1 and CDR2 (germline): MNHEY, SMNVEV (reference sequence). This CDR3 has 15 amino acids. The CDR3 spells CASSLFGTSTGTQYF. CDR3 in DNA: TGTGCCAGCAGTTTATTCGGGACTAGCACAGGTACGCAGTATTTT.

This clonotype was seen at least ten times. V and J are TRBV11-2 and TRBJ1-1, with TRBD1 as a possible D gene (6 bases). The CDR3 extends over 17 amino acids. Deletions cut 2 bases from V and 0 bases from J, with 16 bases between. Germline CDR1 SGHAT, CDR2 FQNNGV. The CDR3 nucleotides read TGTGCCAGCAGCTTATTTTCGGACAGAACGATGAACACTGAAGCTTTCTTT. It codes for CASSLFSDRTMNTEAFF.

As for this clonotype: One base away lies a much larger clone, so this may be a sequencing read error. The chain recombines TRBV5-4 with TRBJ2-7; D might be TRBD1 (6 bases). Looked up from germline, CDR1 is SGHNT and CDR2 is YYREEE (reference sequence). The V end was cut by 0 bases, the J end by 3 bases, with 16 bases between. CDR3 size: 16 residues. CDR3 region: CASSLGGLRGVYEQYF. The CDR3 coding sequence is TGTGCCAGCAGCTTGGGGGGGCTACGTGGGGTCTACGAGCAGTACTTC.

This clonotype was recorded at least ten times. CDR3 residues: CASSLPGQNSPLHF. The CDR3 DNA follows: TGTGCCAGCAGCTTACCGGGACAGAATTCACCCCTCCACTTT. The chain recombines TRBV7-9 with TRBJ1-6; the match to TRBD1 covers 7 bases. The germline V gene has CDR1 SEHNR and CDR2 FQNEAQ (reference sequence). V was clipped by 2 bases and J by 7 bases; unmatched bases: 2. The CDR3 runs 14 residues.

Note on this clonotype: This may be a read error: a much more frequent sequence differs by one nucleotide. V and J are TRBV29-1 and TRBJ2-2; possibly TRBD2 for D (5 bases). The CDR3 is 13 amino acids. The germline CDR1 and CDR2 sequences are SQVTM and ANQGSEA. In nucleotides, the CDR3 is TGCGGTTGTAGCGAGACCCTCACCGGGGAGCTGGTTTTT. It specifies CGCSETLTGELVF.

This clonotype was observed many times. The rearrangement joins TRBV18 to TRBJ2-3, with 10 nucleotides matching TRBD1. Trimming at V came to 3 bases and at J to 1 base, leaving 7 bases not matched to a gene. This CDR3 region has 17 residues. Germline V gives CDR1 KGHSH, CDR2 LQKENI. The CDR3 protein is CASSPPGQGSRTDTQYF. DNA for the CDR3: TGTGCCAGCTCACCCCCGGGACAGGGGTCCCGCACAGATACGCAGTATTTT.

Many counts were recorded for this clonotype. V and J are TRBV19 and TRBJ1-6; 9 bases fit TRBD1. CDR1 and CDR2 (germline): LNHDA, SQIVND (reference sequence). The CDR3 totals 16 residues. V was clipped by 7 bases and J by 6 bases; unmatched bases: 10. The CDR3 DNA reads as TGTGCCAGTACCCCCGGCGGGGACAGGGCTAATTCACCCCTCCACTTT. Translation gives CASTPGGDRANSPLHF.

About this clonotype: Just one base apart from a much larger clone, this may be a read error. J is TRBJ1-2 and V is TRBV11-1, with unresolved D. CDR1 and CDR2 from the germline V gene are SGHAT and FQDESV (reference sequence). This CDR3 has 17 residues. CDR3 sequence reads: CTSSWLVKAGKTYGYTF. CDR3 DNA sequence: TGTACCAGCAGCTGGCTTGTTAAGGCTGGAAAGACCTATGGCTACACCTTC.

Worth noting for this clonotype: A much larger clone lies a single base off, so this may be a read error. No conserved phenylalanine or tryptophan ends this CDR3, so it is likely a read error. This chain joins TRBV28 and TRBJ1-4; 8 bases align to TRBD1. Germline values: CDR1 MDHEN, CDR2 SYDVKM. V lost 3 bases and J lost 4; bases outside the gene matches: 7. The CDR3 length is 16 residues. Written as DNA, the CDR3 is TGTGCCAGCAGTTTTCCCCGGACAGGGCATAATGAAAAACTGTTTATT. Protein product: CASSFPRTGHNEKLFI.

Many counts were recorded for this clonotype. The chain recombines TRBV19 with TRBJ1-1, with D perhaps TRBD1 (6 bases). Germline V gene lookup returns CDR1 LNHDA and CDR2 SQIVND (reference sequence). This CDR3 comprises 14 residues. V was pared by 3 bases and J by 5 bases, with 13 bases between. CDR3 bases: TGTGCCAGTAGTATGGGGGGCGCAGAGACTGAAGCTTTCTTT. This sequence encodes CASSMGGAETEAFF.

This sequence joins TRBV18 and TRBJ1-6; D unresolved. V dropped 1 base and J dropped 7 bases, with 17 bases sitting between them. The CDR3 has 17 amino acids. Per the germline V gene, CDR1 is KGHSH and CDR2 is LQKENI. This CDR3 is CASSPHPASSKNSPLHF. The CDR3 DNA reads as TGTGCCAGCTCACCACATCCAGCGAGTTCAAAAAATTCACCCCTCCACTTT.

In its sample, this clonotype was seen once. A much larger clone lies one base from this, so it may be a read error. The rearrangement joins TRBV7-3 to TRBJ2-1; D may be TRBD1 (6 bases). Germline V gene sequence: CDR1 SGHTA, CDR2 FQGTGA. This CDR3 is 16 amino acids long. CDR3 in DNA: TGTGCCAGCAGCCCGAAGGGGGATGGCGGATACAATGAGCAGTCCTTC. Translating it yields CASSPKGDGGYNEQSF.

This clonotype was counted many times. CDR3 bases: TGCAGCGCCGCCGACAGGGGTTACACTGAAGCTTTCTTT. Its protein is CSAADRGYTEAFF. This chain links TRBV29-1 with TRBJ1-1; TRBD1 matches at 8 bases. The CDR3 runs to 13 residues. The germline CDR1 and CDR2 sequences are SQVTM and ANQGSEA. After removal of 7 bases from V and 3 bases from J, the junction contained 7 bases not matched to a gene.

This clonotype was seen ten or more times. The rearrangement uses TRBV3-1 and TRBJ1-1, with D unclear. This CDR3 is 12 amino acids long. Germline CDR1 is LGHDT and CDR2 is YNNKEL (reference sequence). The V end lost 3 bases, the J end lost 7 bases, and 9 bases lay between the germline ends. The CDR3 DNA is TGTGCCAGCAGCCACCGTGGTAGTGAAGCTTTCTTT. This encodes CASSHRGSEAFF.

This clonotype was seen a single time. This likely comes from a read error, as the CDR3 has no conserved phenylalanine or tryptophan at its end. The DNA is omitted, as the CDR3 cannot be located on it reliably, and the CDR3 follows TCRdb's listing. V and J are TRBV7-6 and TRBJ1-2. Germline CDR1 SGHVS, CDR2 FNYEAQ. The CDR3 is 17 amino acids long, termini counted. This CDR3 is CASSCISESRKTYGYIL.

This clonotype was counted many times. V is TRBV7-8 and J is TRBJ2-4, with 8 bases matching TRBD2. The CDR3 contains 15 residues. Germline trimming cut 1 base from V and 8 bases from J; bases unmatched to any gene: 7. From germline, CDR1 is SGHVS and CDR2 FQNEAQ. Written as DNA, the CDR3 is TGTGCCAGCAGCTTAGAAGCGGGGGAGAGGGACATTCAGTACTTC. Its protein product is CASSLEAGERDIQYF.

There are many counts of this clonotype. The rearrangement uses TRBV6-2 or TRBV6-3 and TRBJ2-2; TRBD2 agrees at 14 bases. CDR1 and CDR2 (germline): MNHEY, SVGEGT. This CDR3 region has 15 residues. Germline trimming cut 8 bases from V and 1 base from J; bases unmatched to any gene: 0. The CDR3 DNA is TGTGCCAGCGGACTAGCGGGGGGGAACACCGGGGAGCTGTTTTTT. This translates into CASGLAGGNTGELFF.

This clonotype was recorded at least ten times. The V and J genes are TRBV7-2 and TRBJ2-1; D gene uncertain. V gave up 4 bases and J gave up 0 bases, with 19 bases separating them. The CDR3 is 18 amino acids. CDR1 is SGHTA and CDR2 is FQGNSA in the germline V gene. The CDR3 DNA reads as TGTGCCAGCAGCTCCAGACCTATGGCCCTGAGCTCCTACAATGAGCAGTTCTTC. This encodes CASSSRPMALSSYNEQFF. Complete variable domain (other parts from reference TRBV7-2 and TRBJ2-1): GAGVSQSPSNKVTEKGKDVELRCDPISGHTALYWYRQSLGQGLEFLIYFQGNSAPDKSGLPSDRFSAERTGGSVSTLTIQRTQQEDSAVYLCASSSRPMALSSYNEQFFGPGTRLTVL.

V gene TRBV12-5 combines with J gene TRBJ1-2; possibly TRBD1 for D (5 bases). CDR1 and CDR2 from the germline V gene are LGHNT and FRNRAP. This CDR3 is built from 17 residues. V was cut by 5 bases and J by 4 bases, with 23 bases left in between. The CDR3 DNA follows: TGTGCTAGTGGTAACTCGTGTTCGCAGGGAAAGACCTATGGCTACACCTTC. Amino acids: CASGNSCSQGKTYGYTF.

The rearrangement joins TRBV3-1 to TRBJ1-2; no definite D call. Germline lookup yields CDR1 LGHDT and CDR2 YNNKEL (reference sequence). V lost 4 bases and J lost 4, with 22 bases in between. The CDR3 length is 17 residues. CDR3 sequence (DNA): TGTGCCAGCAGCCCGCGTTTCACCCTTCGAAAGACCTATGGCTACACCTTC. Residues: CASSPRFTLRKTYGYTF. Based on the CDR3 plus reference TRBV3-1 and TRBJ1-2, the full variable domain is DTAVSQTPKYLVTQMGNDKSIKCEQNLGHDTMYWYKQDSKKFLKIMFSYNNKELIINETVPNRFSPKSPDKAHLNLHINSLELGDSAVYFCASSPRFTLRKTYGYTFGSGTRLTVV.

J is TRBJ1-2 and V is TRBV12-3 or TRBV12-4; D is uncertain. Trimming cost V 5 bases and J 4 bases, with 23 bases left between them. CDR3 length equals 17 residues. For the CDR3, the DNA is TGTGCCAGCAGTGTCCGTGCCAGCTTCCGAAAGACCTATGGCTACACCTTC. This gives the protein CASSVRASFRKTYGYTF.